This is a list of T cell receptor beta chains from one sample in a study of blood T cell repertoires in COVID-19. Here immunoSEQ multiplex PCR was the method, and the copy in TCRdb shows in-frame clones only, minus some. The top ten hold approximately 40% of the sample, which has roughly 80,000 clones, 81% seen once. The sequencing sample was made of peripheral blood. The receptors come from an elderly man with acute or convalescent COVID-19. The CDR3 runs from the conserved cysteine through the conserved F or W. Each record gives: CDR3 length, J gene, clone size, V gene, CDR3 protein. A clone size is listed for some rows: how often the clone was seen (once, few, many), or a class if it is expanded.

len: 14; j_gene: TRBJ1-2; abundance: NA; v_gene: TRBV5-6; CDR3aa: CASSSRQGAGGYTF
len: 14; j_gene: TRBJ2-5; abundance: NA; v_gene: TRBV5-1; CDR3aa: CASSLLTAQETQYF
len: 16; j_gene: TRBJ2-1; abundance: NA; v_gene: TRBV4-1; CDR3aa: CASSHPLAGGYNEQFF
len: 13; j_gene: TRBJ2-7; abundance: few; v_gene: TRBV12-3/TRBV12-4; CDR3aa: CASSLAAYGEQYF
len: 15; j_gene: TRBJ1-1; abundance: NA; v_gene: TRBV6-5; CDR3aa: CASSYNRDLNTEAFF
len: 14; j_gene: TRBJ2-4; abundance: NA; v_gene: TRBV19; CDR3aa: CASTGNGAKNIQYF
len: 18; j_gene: TRBJ1-3; abundance: NA; v_gene: TRBV28; CDR3aa: CASSLPGGANLGGNTIYF
len: 14; j_gene: TRBJ1-6; abundance: few; v_gene: TRBV30; CDR3aa: CAWVRTGRGSPLHF
len: 15; j_gene: TRBJ2-1; abundance: NA; v_gene: TRBV5-1; CDR3aa: CASSLSRGSGNEQFF
len: 14; j_gene: TRBJ1-1; abundance: NA; v_gene: TRBV18; CDR3aa: CASSPGRQRPEAFF
len: 12; j_gene: TRBJ1-5; abundance: NA; v_gene: TRBV30; CDR3aa: CAWSIQGQPQHF
len: 16; j_gene: TRBJ1-3; abundance: NA; v_gene: TRBV5-1; CDR3aa: CASSLAGWGAGNTIYF
len: 16; j_gene: TRBJ2-7; abundance: NA; v_gene: TRBV18; CDR3aa: CASSLSGGREDDEQYF
len: 14; j_gene: TRBJ1-1; abundance: once; v_gene: TRBV5-1; CDR3aa: CASSLSGVDTEAFF
len: 16; j_gene: TRBJ2-7; abundance: NA; v_gene: TRBV5-1; CDR3aa: CASSLALAGETYEQYF
len: 16; j_gene: TRBJ2-5; abundance: NA; v_gene: TRBV19; CDR3aa: CASSPTGRLYQETQYF
len: 13; j_gene: TRBJ1-1; abundance: NA; v_gene: TRBV28; CDR3aa: CASSSGAGVEAFF
len: 15; j_gene: TRBJ2-7; abundance: NA; v_gene: TRBV10-3; CDR3aa: CAISESKLAGYEQYF
len: 13; j_gene: TRBJ2-5; abundance: NA; v_gene: TRBV28; CDR3aa: CASSSQPGGTQYF
len: 14; j_gene: TRBJ2-7; abundance: NA; v_gene: TRBV15; CDR3aa: CATSRDRQEYEQYF
len: 14; j_gene: TRBJ2-7; abundance: NA; v_gene: TRBV5-1; CDR3aa: CASSYYPGGDEQYF
len: 14; j_gene: TRBJ2-4; abundance: NA; v_gene: TRBV7-9; CDR3aa: CASSGTNAGNIQYF
len: 15; j_gene: TRBJ2-3; abundance: NA; v_gene: TRBV28; CDR3aa: CATAGWEQATDTQYF
len: 15; j_gene: TRBJ1-5; abundance: NA; v_gene: TRBV4-1; CDR3aa: CASSQDGQGQQPQHF
len: 14; j_gene: TRBJ2-7; abundance: NA; v_gene: TRBV5-1; CDR3aa: CASSQDRGDYEQYF
len: 15; j_gene: TRBJ2-1; abundance: NA; v_gene: TRBV19; CDR3aa: CASSPTSGAYNEQFF
len: 14; j_gene: TRBJ2-3; abundance: NA; v_gene: TRBV6-2/TRBV6-3; CDR3aa: CASNPGLGTDTQYF
len: 13; j_gene: TRBJ2-5; abundance: few; v_gene: TRBV20-1; CDR3aa: CSASGQKQETQYF
len: 15; j_gene: TRBJ1-5; abundance: NA; v_gene: TRBV4-2; CDR3aa: CASSQDGRGGQPQHF
len: 16; j_gene: TRBJ1-1; abundance: NA; v_gene: TRBV14; CDR3aa: CASSQDLGEVNTEAFF
len: 14; j_gene: TRBJ1-5; abundance: NA; v_gene: TRBV19; CDR3aa: CASSEGLGGQPQHF
len: 12; j_gene: TRBJ1-2; abundance: NA; v_gene: TRBV6-5; CDR3aa: CASTGSIYGYTF
len: 15; j_gene: TRBJ1-3; abundance: NA; v_gene: TRBV28; CDR3aa: CASSVLRVAGNTIYF
len: 13; j_gene: TRBJ1-1; abundance: NA; v_gene: TRBV28; CDR3aa: CASSQTGGTEAFF
len: 15; j_gene: TRBJ2-1; abundance: NA; v_gene: TRBV27; CDR3aa: CASSLGTSGYNEQFF
len: 10; j_gene: TRBJ2-5; abundance: NA; v_gene: TRBV29-1; CDR3aa: CSAGGETQYF
len: 14; j_gene: TRBJ2-5; abundance: NA; v_gene: TRBV5-1; CDR3aa: CASSLEGVQETQYF
len: 13; j_gene: TRBJ2-2; abundance: NA; v_gene: TRBV5-1; CDR3aa: CASRTANTGELFF
len: 18; j_gene: TRBJ2-2; abundance: NA; v_gene: TRBV11-2; CDR3aa: CASSLEGTARGKAGELFF
len: 15; j_gene: TRBJ1-3; abundance: NA; v_gene: TRBV2; CDR3aa: CASRGDRGSGNTIYF
len: 16; j_gene: TRBJ2-7; abundance: NA; v_gene: TRBV11-2; CDR3aa: CASSLDLAGGPYEQYF
len: 13; j_gene: TRBJ2-1; abundance: NA; v_gene: TRBV6-6; CDR3aa: CASRRTSPNEQFF
len: 19; j_gene: TRBJ2-1; abundance: NA; v_gene: TRBV19; CDR3aa: CASSIDLYRSSGSLNEQFF
len: 15; j_gene: TRBJ1-4; abundance: NA; v_gene: TRBV5-1; CDR3aa: CASSLGQATNEKLFF
len: 15; j_gene: TRBJ1-5; abundance: NA; v_gene: TRBV18; CDR3aa: CASSPGQAGSQPQHF
len: 14; j_gene: TRBJ1-1; abundance: NA; v_gene: TRBV6-2/TRBV6-3; CDR3aa: CASSYGGSRLSAFF